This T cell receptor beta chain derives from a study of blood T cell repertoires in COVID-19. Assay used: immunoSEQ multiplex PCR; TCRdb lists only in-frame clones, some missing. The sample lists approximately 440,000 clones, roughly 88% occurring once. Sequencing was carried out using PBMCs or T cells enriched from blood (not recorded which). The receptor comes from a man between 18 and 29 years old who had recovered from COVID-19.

CDR3 loop: CASSSWGLAGANEQFF. The CDR3 nucleotides read TGTGCCAGCAGCTCCTGGGGACTAGCGGGGGCCAATGAGCAGTTCTTC. The chain is built from TRBV5-6 and TRBJ2-1; 14 positions agree with TRBD2. The length of the CDR3 is 16 residues. With 3 bases clipped from V and 6 bases from J, the junction kept 5 bases outside the gene matches. The germline CDR1 and CDR2 sequences are SGHDT and YYEEEE.